One TCR beta chain is described in this entry. Its antigen remains undetermined. Per-base qualities were not stored, and no clone one base away is much larger. Unstimulated Tregs (CD4+CD25+CD127-), CD4+ non-Tregs (CD4+CD25-), CD4 and CD8 cells were FACS-sorted from thawed PBMCs. Healthy control blood came either as purchased buffy coats or from healthy volunteers. Healthy control blood was separated into PBMCs by Ficoll density gradient and cryopreserved, and patient PBMCs were collected both before and after transplant. Ends trimmed: V by 5 bases, J by 4 bases; bases unmatched to a gene: 9. The CDR3 runs 15 amino acids, cysteine and phenylalanine included. Only the CDR3 DNA is retained, 45 bases long and in frame from the first base. According to the germline V gene (reference sequence), CDR1 reads LNHDA and CDR2 reads SQIVND. Genomic DNA was extracted from sorted cells with the QIAGEN DNeasy Blood and Tissue Kit for TCRbeta CDR3 sequencing. High-throughput TCRbeta CDR3 sequencing, including PCR amplification with bias correction and internal controls, was performed commercially through immunoSEQ. Processing in the source paper ran as follows. Unique productive TCRbeta sequences were defined by CDR3 nucleotide sequence where primers matched, and otherwise by CDR3 amino acid sequence together with Vbeta and Jbeta genes. Sorting error was corrected by removing sequences shared between sorted populations at a frequency ratio of 2:1 or less, and the remaining shared sequences were assigned to the higher population. Donor-reactive sequences were defined as at least 5-fold expanded in CFSE-low cells versus unstimulated cells, with frequency of at least 0.01% in CFSE-low cells. Jensen-Shannon divergence calculated on the top 100 TCRbeta sequences ranked by frequency was used to measure repertoire divergence. For samples with multiple sequencing runs, sorting error was corrected separately for each run before the runs were pooled. The table comes from immuneACCESS by way of TCRdb, which keeps in-frame sequences with V and J called. Part of the clones is missing from these tables; in studies checked, under half for an unresolved V gene and the rest for unknown reasons. That table furnishes V, J and clone size, whereas the DNA furnished D and trimming. The table for this sample lists around 61,000 clones; 80% to 90% of them were counted only once. Of the sample, about 5.5% falls within the top ten clones.

The data belong to a study of Tregs in tolerant kidney transplant recipients (dated by TCRdb to the late 2010s). A note on the overall study: TCRbeta sequencing was used in the study to identify donor-specific regulatory T cells before combined kidney and bone marrow transplantation, and the identified cells were then tracked after transplant. Several methods of expanding Tregs specific for an allogeneic donor were compared by TCRbeta repertoire sequencing in a few healthy controls.

The paper's findings and limits, for the study overall: Although technical replication error seemed to be minimal, the question of biological reproducibility was not addressed directly. Because only a small number of patients were included, the study had limitations, and the results will need to be validated in larger populations as well as under other immunosuppression protocols. Expanding Tregs with activated donor B cells appeared to identify the most biologically relevant and donor-specific TCRbeta repertoire.

The rearranged segments are TRBV19 and TRBJ1-2; 8 central nucleotides agree with TRBD1. The material sequenced was CD4+ T cells from blood. This receptor was taken from a human donor in good health. The CDR3 corresponds to CASSWDRTSSYGYTF. The nucleotide sequence reads as follows: TGTGCCAGTAGTTGGGACAGGACAAGCTCCTATGGCTACACCTTC.